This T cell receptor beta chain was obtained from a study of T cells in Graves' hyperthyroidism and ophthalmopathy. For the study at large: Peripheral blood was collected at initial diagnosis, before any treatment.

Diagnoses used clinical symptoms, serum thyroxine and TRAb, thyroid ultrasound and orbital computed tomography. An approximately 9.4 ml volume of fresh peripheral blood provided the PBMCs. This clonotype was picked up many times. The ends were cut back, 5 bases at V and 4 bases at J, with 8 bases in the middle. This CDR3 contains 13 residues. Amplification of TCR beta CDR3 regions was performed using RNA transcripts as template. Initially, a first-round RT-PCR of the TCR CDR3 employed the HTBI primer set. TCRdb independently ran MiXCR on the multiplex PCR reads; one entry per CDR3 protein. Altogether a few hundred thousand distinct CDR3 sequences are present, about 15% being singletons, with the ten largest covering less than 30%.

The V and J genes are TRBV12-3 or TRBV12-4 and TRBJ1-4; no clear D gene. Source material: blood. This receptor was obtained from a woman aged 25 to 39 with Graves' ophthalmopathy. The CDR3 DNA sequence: TGTGCCAGCAGTACGGACCGTAATGAAAAACTGTTTTTT. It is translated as CASSTDRNEKLFF.